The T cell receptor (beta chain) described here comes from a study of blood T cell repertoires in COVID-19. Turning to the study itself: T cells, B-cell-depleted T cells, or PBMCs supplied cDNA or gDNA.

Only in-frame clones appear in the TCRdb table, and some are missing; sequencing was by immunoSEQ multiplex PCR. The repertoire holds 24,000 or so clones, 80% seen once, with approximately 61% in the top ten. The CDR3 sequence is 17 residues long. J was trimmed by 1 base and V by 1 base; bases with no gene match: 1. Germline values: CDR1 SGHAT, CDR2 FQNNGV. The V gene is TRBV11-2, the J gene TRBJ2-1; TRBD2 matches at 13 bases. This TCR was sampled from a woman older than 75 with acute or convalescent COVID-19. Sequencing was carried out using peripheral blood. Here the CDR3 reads CASSLGTSGGSYNEQFF. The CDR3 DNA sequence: TGTGCCAGCAGCTTAGGGACTAGCGGGGGTTCCTACAATGAGCAGTTCTTC.